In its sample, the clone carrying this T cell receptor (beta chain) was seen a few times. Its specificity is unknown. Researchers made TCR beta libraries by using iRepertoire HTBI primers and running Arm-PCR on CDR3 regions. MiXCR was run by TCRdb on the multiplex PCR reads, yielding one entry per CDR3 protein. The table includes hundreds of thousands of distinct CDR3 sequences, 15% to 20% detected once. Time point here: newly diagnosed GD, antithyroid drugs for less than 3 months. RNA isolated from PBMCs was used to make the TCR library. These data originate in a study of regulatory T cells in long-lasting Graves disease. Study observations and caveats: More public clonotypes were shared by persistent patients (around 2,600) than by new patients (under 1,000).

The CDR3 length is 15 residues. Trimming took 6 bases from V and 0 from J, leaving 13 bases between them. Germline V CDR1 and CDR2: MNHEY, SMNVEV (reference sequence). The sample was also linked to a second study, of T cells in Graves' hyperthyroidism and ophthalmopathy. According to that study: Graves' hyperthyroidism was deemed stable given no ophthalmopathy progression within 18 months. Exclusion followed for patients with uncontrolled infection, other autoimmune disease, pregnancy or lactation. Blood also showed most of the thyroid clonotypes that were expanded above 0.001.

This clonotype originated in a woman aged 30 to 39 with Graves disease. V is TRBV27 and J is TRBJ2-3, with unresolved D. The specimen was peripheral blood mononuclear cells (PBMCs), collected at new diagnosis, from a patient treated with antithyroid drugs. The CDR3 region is CASSNLFASTDTQYF. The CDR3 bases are TGTGCCAGCAGCAACCTTTTTGCTAGCACAGATACGCAGTATTTT.